The following is a T cell receptor beta chain sequence with its context. Its target is not known. This entry belongs to a study of T cell responses to AZD1222 COVID-19 vaccine. The study's findings and limits: Researchers took repertoire samples only after the peak T cell response had come. Most donors were white British, females outnumbered males, and clonal diversity was possibly underestimated. Reports say nearly half of spike-specific TCRs go after unmutated variant regions. At baseline, seropositivity was found in only 6 or 7 AZD1222 recipients.

Sequencing was performed with immunoSEQ multiplex PCR; in TCRdb, only in-frame clones are kept and a portion is missing. The sample holds around 110,000 clones; around 90% are singletons and the top ten take 4.8%. Trimming at V came to 5 bases and at J to 8 bases, leaving 7 bases not matched to a gene. Germline CDR1 and CDR2: MNHEY and SVGAGI. The CDR3 is 13 amino acids. This chain uses TRBV6-5 with TRBJ1-2; 8 bases align to TRBD1. The clonotype was recovered from an adult who received the AZD1222 COVID-19 vaccine. Sequenced here: peripheral blood, sampled 28 days after the second AZD1222 dose. This CDR3 reads CASSPGTGHGYTF. As DNA, the CDR3 is TGTGCCAGCAGTCCCGGGACAGGCCACGGCTACACCTTC.